These 16 T cell receptor beta chains share one sample of origin, sequenced in a study of metastatic and nonmetastatic thyroid tumors (dated by TCRdb to about 2020). No treatment had been received by any patient before thyroid surgery. The library came from PCR. Reads for this sample came from an Illumina HiSeq 4000. TCRdb trimmed public reads at Q25 via fastp, called clones via MiXCR and kept in-frame beta chains. Counted in this sample were 30,000 to 40,000 clones; over 14% of them appeared once. Of the sample, roughly a fifth falls within the top ten clones. The sequenced sample was blood. Receptors originate from a male donor with papillary thyroid cancer or a benign thyroid nodule (not recorded which). Some clones in this sample may be carry-over from other donors' samples.

There are a few counts of this clone. The chain carries TRBV6-2 or TRBV6-3 and TRBJ1-5, with 7 bases identical to TRBD1. The V gene end was trimmed by 6 bases and the J gene end by 6 bases; junction bases not matched to a gene: 17. The germline CDR1 and CDR2 sequences are MNHEY and SVGEGT. This CDR3 has 17 amino acids. The CDR3 bases are TGTGCCAGCAGGGAACCCGACAGAGGGGGCATCGTTCAGCCCCAGCATTTT. This codes for CASREPDRGGIVQPQHF.

In this sample, this clone turned up many times. V and J are TRBV19 and TRBJ1-5, with D tentatively TRBD1 (5 bases). From germline, CDR1 is LNHDA and CDR2 SQIVND (reference sequence). V was shortened by 1 base and J by 1 base, with 17 bases between the two germline ends. This CDR3 is built from 18 residues. The CDR3 region is CASSIAPSTDPSNQPQHF. CDR3 coding DNA: TGTGCCAGTAGTATAGCCCCCTCGACAGATCCCAGCAATCAGCCCCAGCATTTT. Together with reference TRBV19 and TRBJ1-5, the CDR3 gives the full variable domain: DGGITQSPKYLFRKEGQNVTLSCEQNLNHDAMYWYRQDPGQGLRLIYYSQIVNDFQKGDIAEGYSVSREKKESFPLTVTSAQKNPTAFYLCASSIAPSTDPSNQPQHFGDGTRLSIL.

CDR3 amino acids: CASSLQAPYTGELFF. In nucleotides, the CDR3 is TGTGCCAGCAGTTTACAGGCACCCTACACCGGGGAGCTGTTTTTT. V is TRBV11-2 and J is TRBJ2-2, with D possibly matching TRBD1 (5 bases). CDR3 size: 15 residues. V was cut by 6 bases and J by 3 bases, with 14 bases left in between. The germline gives CDR1 SGHAT, CDR2 FQNNGV.

For this clone: One end of the junction does not line up with germline, which may come from a read error. The rearrangement joins TRBV6-2 or TRBV6-3 to TRBJ2-6; D unclear. The germline V gene has CDR1 MNHEY and CDR2 SVGEGT. CDR3 length: 13 residues. The CDR3 bases are TGCGCCACATGGAACTCTGGGGCCAACGTCCTGACTTTC. It encodes CATWNSGANVLTF.

This clone was found many times. The chain joins TRBV11-3 to TRBJ1-1; D gene ambiguous. CDR1 is SGHNT and CDR2 is YENEEA in the germline V gene. V lost 6 bases, J lost 5 bases, and 13 bases lay in between. The CDR3 spans 13 residues. The CDR3 is CASSPIHFTEAFF. Here the CDR3 DNA reads TGTGCCAGCAGTCCCATCCATTTTACTGAAGCTTTCTTT.

Remarks on this clone: Since a much larger clone is just one base distant, this may be a read error. At the DNA level, this CDR3 is encoded by other sequences in the same sample as well. The chain uses TRBV5-8 and TRBJ2-3, with D maybe TRBD1 (5 bases). Trimming cost V 4 bases and J 6 bases, with 9 bases left between them. CDR3 length: 12 amino acids. Germline CDR1 and CDR2: SGHTS and YDEGEE. The CDR3 DNA reads TGTGCCAGCAGCAGGGGCAGTGATACGCAGTATTTT. The encoded protein is CASSRGSDTQYF.

This clone was counted ten times or more. The chain has TRBV24-1 and TRBJ2-3; tentatively, D is TRBD2 (5 bases). The CDR3 extends over 16 amino acids. Trimming took 10 bases from V and 0 from J, leaving 19 bases between them. In germline, CDR1 is KGHDR, CDR2 SFDVKD. The CDR3 loop reads CATWAGKVPSTDTQYF. CDR3 in DNA: TGTGCCACTTGGGCGGGTAAGGTCCCTAGCACAGATACGCAGTATTTT.

This clone was seen at least ten times. The chain combines TRBV6-1 with TRBJ1-5; D is uncertain. Per the germline V gene, CDR1 is MNHNS and CDR2 is SASEGT. This CDR3 contains 13 residues. The V gene lost 6 bases and the J gene lost 1 base, with 7 bases spanning the gap. CDR3 DNA sequence: TGTGCCAGCAGAGCCGACAGCAATCAGCCCCAGCATTTT. Translation gives CASRADSNQPQHF.

This clone was seen repeatedly, ten times or more. The V call is TRBV6-1, the J call TRBJ1-5; maybe TRBD1 (6 bases). This CDR3 has 14 residues. Looked up from germline, CDR1 is MNHNS and CDR2 is SASEGT. Trimming stripped 5 bases from V and 6 bases from J, with 14 bases between. CDR3 sequence reads: CASSQGGGGQPQHF. The DNA for the CDR3 is TGTGCCAGCAGTCAAGGGGGGGGCGGTCAGCCCCAGCATTTT.

This clone was observed many times. This rearrangement joins TRBV9 to TRBJ2-7, with D uncertain. V lost 1 base to trimming and J lost 6 bases, with 17 bases between them. Germline CDR1 and CDR2: SGDLS and YYNGEE. The CDR3 has 15 residues. The CDR3 sequence: CASSVSGSNVGEQYF. CDR3 bases: TGTGCCAGCAGCGTAAGTGGTAGCAATGTCGGCGAGCAGTACTTC.

Only one count was recorded for this clone. The chain employs TRBV6-1 and TRBJ2-1; 8 positions agree with TRBD2. CDR1 is MNHNS, CDR2 SASEGT, per germline. The CDR3 runs to 15 residues. Trimming cost V 10 bases and J 4 bases; bases outside gene matches: 12. The CDR3 DNA follows: TGTGCCATCAGAGAAGCCCCTAGCGGGTACAATGAGCAGTTCTTC. It encodes CAIREAPSGYNEQFF.

This clone was seen repeatedly, ten times or more. The chain carries TRBV3-1 and TRBJ2-2; D might be TRBD1 (6 bases). Trimming removed 6 bases at V and 6 bases at J, with 11 bases between. The CDR3 has 13 amino acids. Looked up from germline, CDR1 is LGHDT and CDR2 is YNNKEL (reference sequence). The CDR3 DNA reads TGTGCCAGCAGTTCAGGGGATGCCGGGGAGCTGTTTTTT. This gives the protein CASSSGDAGELFF.

This clone was seen many times. This rearrangement joins TRBV30 to TRBJ2-1; D is perhaps TRBD2 (6 bases). In germline, CDR1 is GTSNPN, CDR2 SVGIG (reference sequence). The CDR3 has 14 amino acids. The V end lost 2 bases, the J end lost 3 bases, and 11 bases lay between the germline ends. The CDR3 bases are TGTGCCTGGAGTCCGGGACTGATCTACAATGAGCAGTTCTTC. This encodes CAWSPGLIYNEQFF.

This clone was counted ten times or more. The chain combines TRBV20-1 with TRBJ2-5; D is perhaps TRBD1 (5 bases). The CDR3 sequence is 12 residues long. V lost 6 bases to trimming and J lost 0 bases, with 8 bases between them. Germline CDR1 DFQATT, CDR2 SNEGSKA (reference sequence). The CDR3 region is CSANRYQETQYF. DNA for the CDR3: TGCAGTGCCAACAGGTACCAAGAGACCCAGTACTTC.

This clone was detected many times. CDR3 in amino acids: CASRGGSGTSDTQYF. The CDR3 DNA reads TGCGCCAGCAGGGGAGGTAGCGGGACCTCAGATACGCAGTATTTT. This chain links TRBV5-1 with TRBJ2-3, with TRBD2 identical over 8 bases. The CDR3 runs 15 residues. The J segment lost 4 bases and the V segment lost 5 bases, leaving 9 bases of the junction unmatched. CDR1 is SGHRS, CDR2 YFSETQ, per germline.

This clone was recorded many times. The chain recombines TRBV14 with TRBJ1-2; TRBD1 matches 9 bases. Unmatched junction bases numbered 9, after V lost 5 bases and J lost 2 bases. Germline V gene data show CDR1 as SGHDN and CDR2 as FVKESK. The CDR3 extends over 16 amino acids. CDR3 sequence reads: CASSKTGTGRNYGYTF. CDR3 DNA sequence: TGTGCCAGCAGCAAAACCGGGACAGGGAGAAACTATGGCTACACCTTC. Variable domain in full (rest from reference TRBV14 and TRBJ1-2): EAGVTQFPSHSVIEKGQTVTLRCDPISGHDNLYWYRRVMGKEIKFLLHFVKESKQDESGMPNNRFLAERTGGTYSTLKVQPAELEDSGVYFCASSKTGTGRNYGYTFGSGTRLTVV.